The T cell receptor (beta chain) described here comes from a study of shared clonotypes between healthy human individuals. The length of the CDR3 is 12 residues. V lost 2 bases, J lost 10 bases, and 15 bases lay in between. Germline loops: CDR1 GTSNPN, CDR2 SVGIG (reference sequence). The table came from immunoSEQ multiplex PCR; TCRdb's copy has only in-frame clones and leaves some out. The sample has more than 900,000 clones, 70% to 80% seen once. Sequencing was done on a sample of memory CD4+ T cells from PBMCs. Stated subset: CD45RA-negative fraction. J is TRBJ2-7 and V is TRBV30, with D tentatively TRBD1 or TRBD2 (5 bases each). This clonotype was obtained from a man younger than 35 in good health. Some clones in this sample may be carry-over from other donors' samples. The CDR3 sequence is CAWSRRPRGQYF. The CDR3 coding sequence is TGTGCCTGGAGTAGGAGGCCTAGGGGCCAGTACTTC.